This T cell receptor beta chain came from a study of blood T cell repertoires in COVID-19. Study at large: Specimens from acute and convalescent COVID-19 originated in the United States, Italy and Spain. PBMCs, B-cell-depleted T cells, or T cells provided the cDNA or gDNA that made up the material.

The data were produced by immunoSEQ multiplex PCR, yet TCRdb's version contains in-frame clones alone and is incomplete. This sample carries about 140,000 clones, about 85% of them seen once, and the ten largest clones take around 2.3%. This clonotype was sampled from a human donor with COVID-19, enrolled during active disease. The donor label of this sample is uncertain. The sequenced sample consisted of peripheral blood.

The CDR3 loop is CASRQGANEKLFF. The CDR3 DNA sequence: TGTGCCAGCCGACAGGGGGCAAATGAAAAACTGTTTTTT. This sequence joins TRBV2 and TRBJ1-4; TRBD1 matches at 10 bases. The V segment lost 8 bases and the J segment 5 bases; nucleotides outside the gene matches: 2. The germline V gene encodes CDR1 SNHLY and CDR2 FYNNEI. CDR3 length: 13 amino acids.